The rows below give T cell receptor beta chains drawn from one sample of a study of molecular identifiers for immune sequencing clone quantification. TCRdb re-derived calls from the PCR reads in MiXCR, one entry per CDR3 protein. The profile shows approximately 550,000 distinct CDR3 sequences, 25% of them singletons. Sequencing input: naive CD8+ T cells from blood, with Jurkat cell RNA spiked in. The source of these receptors is a human donor in good health. Some libraries in this study had Jurkat cell RNA spiked in. Each CDR3 is given with its conserved first and last residue. A D gene is named only where the DNA matches it firmly. Only some rows state a clone size, as once, few, many or a class for expanded clones.

NA,TRBD2,TRBV30,TRBJ2-2,CAWSGLAGGPVGELFF,TGTGCCTGGAGTGGGCTAGCGGGGGGGCCCGTCGGGGAGCTGTTTTTT
many,NA,TRBV11-2,TRBJ2-3,CASSLVTSTDTQYF,TGTGCCAGCAGCTTAGTTACTAGCACAGATACGCAGTATTTT
NA,TRBD2,TRBV6-2/TRBV6-3,TRBJ2-7,CASSSTLAGADEQYF,TGTGCCAGCAGTTCTACACTAGCGGGAGCCGACGAGCAGTACTTC
many,TRBD2,TRBV6-6,TRBJ2-3,CASSYLASGGDQPSTDTQYF,TGTGCCAGCAGTTACTTGGCTAGCGGGGGGGACCAACCTAGCACAGATACGCAGTATTTT
NA,NA,TRBV19,TRBJ2-1,CASSNEGYTYNEQFF,TGTGCCAGTAGTAACGAGGGATATACCTACAATGAGCAGTTCTTC
few,TRBD2,TRBV20-1,TRBJ2-7,CSARDLRTSGNTYEQYF,TGCAGTGCTAGAGATCTCCGGACTAGCGGGAACACCTACGAGCAGTACTTC
few,TRBD2,TRBV24-1,TRBJ2-1,CATGTSGYNEQFF,TGTGCCACCGGGACTAGCGGATACAATGAGCAGTTCTTC
many,NA,TRBV12-3/TRBV12-4,TRBJ2-2,CASSNRVSGELFF,TGTGCCAGCAGTAACAGAGTCAGTGGGGAGCTGTTTTTT
many,TRBD1,TRBV2,TRBJ1-4,CASVRPGQGNEKLFF,TGTGCCAGCGTAAGACCGGGACAGGGGAATGAAAAACTGTTTTTT
NA,TRBD1,TRBV3-1,TRBJ2-3,CASGPTGGLGTDTQYF,TGTGCCAGCGGCCCGACAGGGGGCCTGGGCACAGATACGCAGTATTTT
NA,TRBD1,TRBV4-3,TRBJ2-7,CASSQGTGSWEQYF,TGCGCCAGCAGCCAAGGGACAGGGTCGTGGGAGCAGTACTTC
NA,NA,TRBV6-6,TRBJ2-7,CASSYSSAESYGQYF,TGTGCCAGCAGTTACTCGTCCGCTGAGTCCTACGGGCAGTACTTC
NA,TRBD1,TRBV5-1,TRBJ2-2,CASGPHLDRGLDGELFF,TGCGCCAGCGGACCCCACCTGGACAGGGGGCTTGACGGGGAGCTGTTTTTT